Detailed here is one T cell receptor (beta chain). This sample was taken from a study of sequential checkpoint blockade in melanoma. Study at large: Randomization was 1:1 between first-line nivolumab→ipilimumab and ipilimumab→nivolumab.

The repertoire was sequenced with immunoSEQ multiplex PCR; TCRdb's copy has only in-frame clones and lacks some. The table lists roughly 23,000 clones, over 75% of them singletons. Deletions cut 10 bases from V and 1 base from J, with 13 bases between. Germline V CDR1 and CDR2: ENHRY, SYGVKD. The CDR3 runs to 13 residues. Treatment noted: randomized to nivolumab then ipilimumab (arm A) or the reverse (arm B). PBMC sorting kept live CD3+CD8+ cells without CD19 or CD56. This clonotype was sampled from a human donor with melanoma. Sequenced material: CD8+ T cells sorted from blood (inferred from file names), taken from a patient given nivolumab and ipilimumab in sequence. The rearrangement uses TRBV10-3 and TRBJ1-1; D perhaps matches TRBD1 (6 bases). The CDR3 is CATRMTGNTEAFF. The CDR3 bases are TGTGCCACCCGAATGACAGGGAACACTGAAGCTTTCTTT.